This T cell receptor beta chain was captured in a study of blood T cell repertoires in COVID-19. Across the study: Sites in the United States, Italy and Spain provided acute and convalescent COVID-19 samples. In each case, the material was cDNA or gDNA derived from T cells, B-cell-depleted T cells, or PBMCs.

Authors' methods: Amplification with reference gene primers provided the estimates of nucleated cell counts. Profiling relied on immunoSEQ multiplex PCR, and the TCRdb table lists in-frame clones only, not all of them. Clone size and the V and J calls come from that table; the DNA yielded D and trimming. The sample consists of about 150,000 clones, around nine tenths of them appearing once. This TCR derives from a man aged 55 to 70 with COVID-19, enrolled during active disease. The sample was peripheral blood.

The CDR3 sequence is CASSPTGGEKLFF. The CDR3 DNA reads as TGTGCCAGCTCACCGACAGGGGGGGAAAAACTGTTTTTT. The chain is built from TRBV18 and TRBJ1-4; 9 nucleotides match TRBD1. The germline gives CDR1 KGHSH, CDR2 LQKENI. The V gene end was trimmed by 3 bases and the J gene end by 8 bases; junction bases not matched to a gene: 1. The CDR3 sequence is 13 residues long.